This passage covers 7 T cell receptor beta chains from one sample sequenced in a study of shared clonotypes between healthy human individuals. Positive CCR7 selection of CD45RO-negative cells yielded the naive CD8 cells, and terminally differentiated effector memory CD45RA+ cells were excluded. Only in-frame clones appear in the TCRdb table, and some are missing; sequencing was by immunoSEQ multiplex PCR. There are around 1.9 million clones in the sample; roughly 93% occur only once, and roughly 1.7% lies in the top ten. The sample taken for sequencing was naive CD8+ T cells from PBMCs. These receptor sequences come from a man between 18 and 29 years old in good health. Some clones in this sample may be carry-over from other donors' samples.

CDR3 sequence: CASSLWPTNEKLFF. In nucleotides, the CDR3 is TGTGCCAGCAGTTTGTGGCCAACTAATGAAAAACTGTTTTTT. The gene calls are TRBV28 and TRBJ1-4; D gene uncertain. The CDR3 is made up of 14 amino acids. Germline lookup yields CDR1 MDHEN and CDR2 SYDVKM. Trimming cost V 3 bases and J 0 bases, with 5 bases left between them.

This clone was counted only a few times. The rearrangement links TRBV4-2 to TRBJ1-1; 7 positions match TRBD1. CDR3 length: 15 residues. Germline values: CDR1 LGHNA, CDR2 YNFKEQ. Trimming at V came to 3 bases and at J to 1 base, leaving 5 bases not matched to a gene. As DNA, the CDR3 is TGTGCCAGCAGCCAGGGGGACAGCCGGAACACTGAAGCTTTCTTT. It codes for CASSQGDSRNTEAFF.

On this clone itself: This specimen includes other DNA sequences encoding the same CDR3. J is TRBJ2-1 and V is TRBV9; no firm D call. With 3 bases removed from V and 4 bases from J, the gap between germline ends came to 5 bases. Germline V gene data show CDR1 as SGDLS and CDR2 as YYNGEE. There are 12 residues in the CDR3. CDR3 DNA sequence: TGTGCCAGCAGCGGGGGATACAATGAGCAGTTCTTC. Amino acid sequence: CASSGGYNEQFF. The full variable domain, its missing parts supplied by reference TRBV9 and TRBJ2-1, is DSGVTQTPKHLITATGQRVTLRCSPRSGDLSVYWYQQSLDQGLQFLIQYYNGEERAKGNILERFSAQQFPDLHSELNLSSLELGDSALYFCASSGGYNEQFFGPGTRLTVL.

This chain connects TRBV11-2 to TRBJ1-2; 7 bases map to TRBD1. Trimming removed 7 bases from V and 4 bases from J; junction bases left unmatched: 6. Germline V gives CDR1 SGHAT, CDR2 FQNNGV. The CDR3 has 13 amino acids. The CDR3 sequence is CASNPGGSYGYTF. The DNA of the CDR3 is TGTGCCAGCAACCCAGGGGGAAGCTATGGCTACACCTTC.

The chain has TRBV5-1 and TRBJ2-7; possibly TRBD1 or TRBD2 for D (5 bases each). CDR1 is SGHRS and CDR2 is YFSETQ in the germline V gene. There are 15 residues in the CDR3. The V end was cut by 4 bases, the J end by 3 bases, with 17 bases between. The CDR3 is CASSATVRGVYEQYF. CDR3 DNA sequence: TGCGCCAGCAGCGCGACAGTGAGGGGTGTCTACGAGCAGTACTTC.

CDR3 loop: CASSYRGPSPDTQYF. CDR3 DNA: TGTGCCAGCTCTTACAGGGGGCCGTCTCCAGATACGCAGTATTTT. V gene TRBV28 combines with J gene TRBJ2-3; 9 bases are a match to TRBD1. The V gene's germline CDR1 is MDHEN and CDR2 SYDVKM. Trimming at V came to 8 bases and at J to 4 bases, leaving 10 bases not matched to a gene. The CDR3 totals 15 residues.

V and J are TRBV6-6 and TRBJ1-1; D call uncertain. Deletions cut 7 bases from V and 2 bases from J, with 5 bases between. CDR1 is MNHNY, CDR2 SVGAGI, per germline (reference sequence). The CDR3 extends over 11 amino acids. In nucleotides, the CDR3 is TGTGCCAGCATAGATAACACTGAAGCTTTCTTT. Its protein is CASIDNTEAFF.